This passage covers 9 T cell receptor beta chains from one sample sequenced in a study of cytomegalovirus exposure and HLA in healthy donors. Sequenced by immunoSEQ multiplex PCR; TCRdb stores in-frame clones only, minus some. Altogether about 220,000 clones are present, approximately 90% being singletons, with the ten largest covering around 1.1%. Input material: PBMCs. These receptors were taken from a young woman in good health and CMV-seronegative.

V is TRBV28 and J is TRBJ2-3, with 9 nucleotides matching TRBD2. J lost 4 bases, V lost 4 bases, and 6 bases had no gene match. The CDR3 consists of 15 residues. The germline CDR1 and CDR2 sequences are MDHEN and SYDVKM. The CDR3 DNA is TGTGCCAGCAGTTGGGGGACTAGCAATGCAGATACGCAGTATTTT. This encodes CASSWGTSNADTQYF.

The CDR3, as DNA: TGTGCCAGCAGCGTAGCGGGGGGGAGCAATCAGCCCCAGCATTTT. It specifies CASSVAGGSNQPQHF. The V call is TRBV9, the J call TRBJ1-5; TRBD1 is a possible D gene (5 bases). Germline-derived CDR1 and CDR2 are SGDLS and YYNGEE. The CDR3 sequence is 15 residues long. V lost 0 bases and J 1 base, leaving 8 bases between the germline ends.

The chain employs TRBV7-6 and TRBJ2-2; TRBD2 matches at 15 bases. V shed 4 bases, J shed 5 bases, and the junction held 2 bases outside the gene matches. Per germline, CDR1 SGHVS and CDR2 FNYEAQ. This CDR3 region has 16 residues. The CDR3 here is CASSSGLAGGTGELFF. DNA of the CDR3: TGTGCCAGCAGCTCGGGACTAGCGGGGGGAACCGGGGAGCTGTTTTTT.

This sequence joins TRBV19 and TRBJ2-7; tentative D call: TRBD2 (5 bases). Trimming took off 0 bases at V and 8 bases at J, with 17 bases between the two ends. Per the germline V gene, CDR1 is LNHDA and CDR2 is SQIVND (reference sequence). The CDR3 has 15 amino acids. Here the CDR3 reads CASSIDPGLAGQQYF. CDR3 bases: TGTGCCAGTAGTATAGATCCTGGCCTAGCCGGTCAGCAGTACTTC.

The V gene is TRBV2, the J gene TRBJ1-1, with 7 bases lining up with TRBD1. Per germline, CDR1 SNHLY and CDR2 FYNNEI. The ends lost 5 bases at V and 1 base at J; junction bases unmatched: 7. The CDR3 has 15 amino acids. In DNA, the CDR3 is TGTGCCAGCAGTCGGCAGGGGGACCCGAACACTGAAGCTTTCTTT. It translates to CASSRQGDPNTEAFF.

The CDR3 loop reads CASSEWEIAYSGNTIYF. CDR3 sequence (DNA): TGTGCCAGCAGTGAATGGGAGATAGCCTACTCTGGAAACACCATATATTTT. The chain links TRBV6-1 to TRBJ1-3; no clear D gene. CDR3 length: 17 amino acids. CDR1 MNHNS and CDR2 SASEGT come from the germline V gene. Trimming left V 2 bases short and J 0 bases short, with 14 bases between.

This clone occurred once. J is TRBJ2-1 and V is TRBV10-3; 9 bases fit TRBD2. The CDR3 runs 15 residues. Germline lookup yields CDR1 ENHRY and CDR2 SYGVKD. Trimming took 6 bases from V and 4 from J; bases not matched to a gene: 7. CDR3 in amino acids: CAISGRREGYNEQFF. The DNA of the CDR3 is TGTGCCATCAGCGGACGGCGGGAGGGGTACAATGAGCAGTTCTTC.

This clone was recorded only once. The chain is built from TRBV5-6 and TRBJ2-5, with a weak D call TRBD1 (6 bases). CDR3 length: 16 residues. The V end was cut by 0 bases, the J end by 3 bases, with 15 bases between. The germline CDR1 and CDR2 sequences are SGHDT and YYEEEE. Written as DNA, the CDR3 is TGTGCCAGCAGCTTGGGTAACAGGGTGGGAGAAGAGACCCAGTACTTC. This encodes CASSLGNRVGEETQYF.

Here the CDR3 reads CSVVGGEGLAKNIQYF. The CDR3 region has the DNA TGCAGCGTTGTGGGGGGAGAGGGTCTAGCCAAAAACATTCAGTACTTC. This chain links TRBV29-1 with TRBJ2-4; TRBD2 might be the D (6 bases). V gave up 4 bases and J gave up 0 bases, with 16 bases separating them. CDR1 SQVTM and CDR2 ANQGSEA come from the germline V gene. This CDR3 comprises 16 residues. Full variable domain (outside the CDR3, taken from reference TRBV29-1 and TRBJ2-4): SAVISQKPSRDICQRGTSLTIQCQVDSQVTMMFWYRQQPGQSLTLIATANQGSEATYESGFVIDKFPISRPNLTFSTLTVSNMSPEDSSIYLCSVVGGEGLAKNIQYFGAGTRLSVL.